This T cell receptor (beta chain) was found in a study of T cell changes during pregnancy in multiple sclerosis. TCRdb's table, derived via immunoSEQ multiplex PCR, lists solely in-frame clones and lacks some. The sample includes 45,000 to 65,000 clones, about 93% seen only once; the top ten take 0.5%. The sample consisted of CD4+ T cells from peripheral blood mononuclear cells, taken in the third trimester of pregnancy. The sequence derives from a female donor with multiple sclerosis, enrolled in a pregnancy study.

The CDR3 DNA reads as TGTGCCAGTAGTATTCGACAGGGCCCGGATTCACCCCTCCACTTT. Its protein is CASSIRQGPDSPLHF. The chain uses TRBV19 and TRBJ1-6; 7 positions agree with TRBD1. Trimming took 3 bases from V and 8 from J; bases not matched to a gene: 7. CDR3 length: 15 amino acids. The germline gives CDR1 LNHDA, CDR2 SQIVND (reference sequence).